This T cell receptor (beta chain) was captured by sequencing in a study of OX40 agonist ivuxolimab in advanced cancers. For the wider study: Ivuxolimab was a fully human IgG2 agonistic monoclonal antibody targeting the costimulatory receptor OX40 (CD134). Intravenous ivuxolimab was administered to patients every 2 weeks at six dose levels: 0.01, 0.1, 0.3, 1.5, 3 and 10 mg/kg. Of the roughly 51 dose-escalation patients, hepatocellular carcinoma was present in about 19, melanoma in roughly 15, renal cell carcinoma in 9 and head and neck cancer in 9. A male proportion of 70% to 90% and a mean age of about 60 years, ranging from about 20 to 80, were recorded for the dose-escalation cohort. Patients were allowed to have had prior anti-PD-1, anti-PD-L1 or anti-CTLA-4 therapy, and approximately 37% of the dose-escalation patients had been treated with checkpoint inhibitors. Partial responses occurred in three dose-escalation patients: two with cutaneous melanoma and one with hepatocellular carcinoma. The purpose of peripheral TCRbeta sequencing was to test whether ivuxolimab changed TCR sequence diversity and led to clonal T-cell expansion. The monotherapy dose-escalation portion (N of about 49 patients) of the phase I ivuxolimab trial is reported in the paper.

Patients with a history of autoimmune disease or receiving systemic immunosuppression were excluded from the trial. In every dose cohort, peripheral blood was drawn for TCR sequencing at baseline, cycle 4 day 1, and cycle 7 day 1. The samples were taken from a phase I, first-in-human, multicenter, open-label dose-escalation trial of ivuxolimab. Adults with locally advanced or metastatic head and neck squamous cell, hepatocellular, melanoma or renal cell carcinoma were enrolled in the trial. Before TCR sequencing, CD4+ T cells and CD8+ T cells were sorted from peripheral blood as separate populations. Genomic DNA was extracted from sorted cells for sequencing of the TCRbeta CDR3 region. The immunoSEQ Assay was used for sequencing of TCRbeta CDR3 regions. The immuneACCESS repertoire file appears here via TCRdb, limited to in-frame rearrangements. These files lack a portion of the clones; in checked studies, under half of the deficit traces to unresolved V genes, and the cause of the others is not known. The sample records approximately 100,000 clones, 80% to 90% of which are singletons. Roughly 0.8% of the sample goes to the ten largest clones.

CDR1 is given as MDHEN and CDR2 as SYDVKM, both from the germline V gene. CDR3 length: 15 amino acids, cysteine to phenylalanine. Just CDR3 DNA is preserved here, 45 bases in frame from base 1. V drops 7 bases and J drops 2 bases, leaving 15 bases in between. On the study overall, not on this receptor specifically: Clonal expansion of both CD4+ and CD8+ blood T cells was observed from baseline to week 6 at doses 0.1 to 3.0 mg/kg. Which antigens the clonally expanded peripheral T cells were specific for was not determined. On average, CD8+ T cells showed more expanded clones than CD4+ T cells after ivuxolimab. Low levels of normalized T-cell clonal expansion were also seen in some nonresponding patients. Partial responders in the 0.1-3.0 mg/kg groups had among the lowest normalized peripheral clonal expansion, especially among CD8+ T cells.

Note on this clone: Its antigen specificity is not known. It has no much larger one-base neighbor in the sample; base qualities were not kept.

This sequence originates from an adult with an advanced solid tumor such as melanoma, head and neck, liver or kidney cancer. The rearranged chain carries TRBV28 and TRBJ1-5; matching of 6 bases hints at TRBD1 as the D gene. The sample was CD4+ or CD8+ T cells sorted from blood, taken in a trial of the OX40 agonist ivuxolimab. CDR3 region: CASTLQGIGNQPQHF. The nucleotides are TGTGCCAGCACTCTACAGGGAATTGGCAATCAGCCCCAGCATTTT.